The 7 T cell receptor beta chains below all came from one sample that was sequenced in a study of Japanese encephalitis immunity and Zika vaccine responses. TCRdb fed the 5' RACE reads into MiXCR, producing one record per CDR3 protein. In the table there are 400 to 550 distinct CDR3 sequences, around 9.8% of which are singletons. Peptide pools at 0.85 to 1 ug/mL each stimulated CFSE-labeled PBMCs over a 6-day culture. The specimen was antigen-activated CD8+ T cells from blood, cultured, collected during a Zika inactivated vaccine study. These receptor sequences come from an adult woman who received an inactivated Zika virus vaccine.

The gene calls are TRBV2 and TRBJ2-3, with 8 nucleotides matching TRBD2. V shed 7 bases, J shed 2 bases, and the junction held 5 bases outside the gene matches. The length of the CDR3 is 14 residues. Germline loops: CDR1 SNHLY, CDR2 FYNNEI. CDR3 sequence: CASIERGTTDTQYF. The CDR3 coding sequence is TGTGCCAGCATAGAGCGGGGGACCACAGATACGCAGTATTTT.

This clonotype is medium-sized (0.01 to 0.1%). This rearrangement joins TRBV3-1 to TRBJ2-1; D call uncertain. Germline V gene data show CDR1 as LGHDT and CDR2 as YNNKEL (reference sequence). This CDR3 is built from 16 residues. Trimming cost V 0 bases and J 5 bases, with 14 bases left between them. The CDR3 region is CASSQDLWTVNNEQFF. CDR3 nucleotide sequence: TGTGCCAGCAGCCAAGACCTATGGACCGTTAACAATGAGCAGTTCTTC.

This clonotype is judged medium-sized. The chain carries TRBV28 and TRBJ2-1; 7 bases are a match to TRBD1. There are 14 residues in the CDR3. CDR1 is MDHEN and CDR2 is SYDVKM in the germline V gene. J was trimmed by 4 bases and V by 11 bases; bases with no gene match: 11. DNA of the CDR3: TGTGCCGAATCTAGGGGGCGCTTGTACAATGAGCAGTTCTTC. Protein product: CAESRGRLYNEQFF.

This clonotype is classed as medium-sized. The chain links TRBV12-3 or TRBV12-4 to TRBJ2-7, with TRBD1 matching over 8 bases. The V and J ends lost 10 bases and 3 bases, in that order; junction bases with no gene match: 11. CDR3 length: 14 amino acids. As DNA, the CDR3 is TGTGCCACCGGGCCAGACAGGGGAATCTACGAGCAGTACTTC. Amino acid sequence: CATGPDRGIYEQYF.

By share, this clonotype ranks as medium-sized. The genes are TRBV2 and TRBJ2-7; D possibly corresponds to TRBD2 (6 bases). V lost 8 bases, J lost 3 bases, and 38 bases lay in between. CDR1 and CDR2 (germline): SNHLY, FYNNEI. CDR3 length: 21 residues. For the CDR3, the DNA is TGTGCCAGCTTGGTTGTCGGGCCCGGTCCGCGCCCGTTAGTGGGGGGCTACGAGCAGTACTTC. Protein: CASLVVGPGPRPLVGGYEQYF.

This clonotype is labeled hyperexpanded. The rearrangement joins TRBV7-8 to TRBJ1-5; D is uncertain. The CDR3 spans 16 residues. Germline V gives CDR1 SGHVS, CDR2 FQNEAQ. Between the trimmed V and J ends, which lost 1 base and 0 bases, there was a span of 10 bases. CDR3 bases: TGTGCCAGCAGCTTAGATACGGAGTATAGCAATCAGCCCCAGCATTTT. Its protein product is CASSLDTEYSNQPQHF.

This clonotype is medium-sized. This rearrangement joins TRBV6-5 to TRBJ1-2, with D hard to call. Trimming left V 11 bases short and J 2 bases short, with 24 bases between. The CDR3 is made up of 16 amino acids. Germline-derived CDR1 and CDR2 are MNHEY and SVGAGI. This CDR3 is CAASISQAATNYGYTF. The CDR3 nucleotides are TGTGCCGCCAGTATCTCCCAAGCAGCAACCAACTATGGCTACACCTTC.